This T cell receptor beta chain came from a study of PD-1 blockade in classical Hodgkin lymphoma (TCRdb year 2020). Study-level background: Nivolumab dosing was 3 mg/kg intravenously every 2 weeks, continuing until either disease progression or unacceptable toxicity. A peripheral blood immune signature of response to PD-1 blockade in classical Hodgkin lymphoma was defined using TCR beta sequencing and CyTOF.

Concerning this clone: Its recognized antigen is unknown. Base qualities are not at hand, and no much larger clone is one base apart.

CDR3 length: 12 amino acids, cysteine to phenylalanine. Here the CDR3 DNA is all that survives: 36 bases in frame from base 1. The junction carries 10 bases between V and J, which are trimmed by 2 bases and 11 bases respectively. Looking up the germline V gene yields CDR1 SGHTA and CDR2 FQGNSA. Overall study results and their limits: Baseline TCR diversity was reported to be lower in newly diagnosed patients than in healthy donors and to be lower still in relapsed/refractory patients. Among trial patients, those achieving complete response had baseline diversity similar to that of newly diagnosed patients, while diversity was significantly lower in partial responders and progressors. The study was limited to a single clinical trial cohort, and causes of repertoire differences, possibly disease activity or prior therapy, remained undefined. By C4D1, a significant rise was seen in CD4+ TCR diversity but not in CD8+ TCR diversity (p=0.0027 vs p=0.16), and the rise was most apparent among complete responders (p=0.02). Diversity was lower in patients who began nivolumab less than 1 year after ASCT, so these patients were left out of later analyses to avoid confounding by immune reconstitution.

Genomic DNA was extracted with the Qiagen DNeasy kit from unsorted PBMCs and from negatively selected CD4+ and CD8+ fractions. TCR beta CDR3 regions were subjected to amplification by immunoSEQ multiplex PCR with primers that anneal to V and J segments. A synthetic immune receptor repertoire was used to minimize amplification bias, and remaining bias was computationally removed after sequencing. The study's own analysis went as follows. Custom Python scripts were used to quantify repertoire diversity as the Shannon entropy index. Unsorted, CD4+ and CD8+ repertoires were analyzed separately, except in combined analyses where CD4+ and CD8+ sequences were merged in silico. A clone was considered expanded if an increase in frequency of at least 2-fold after treatment relative to C1D1 was found, and a pseudocount of 0.5 was applied to clones undetected at baseline. Clones with 0 or 1 copy at C1D1 were defined as singleton clones, while clones with 2 or more copies were defined as non-singleton clones. By matching protein sequences in sorted samples from the same patient, clones expanded in unsorted samples were annotated as CD4+, CD8+ or unknown. Diversity changes from C1D1 to C4D1 were tested in paired samples using Wilcoxon tests. TCRdb stores this immuneACCESS table with in-frame sequences only. Part of the clones is absent; in the studies checked, under half of the shortfall reflects unresolved V genes, and no reason is known for the rest. Clone size and V and J calls were adopted from that table, with D and trimming inferred from the DNA. Within this sample are tens of thousands of clones, with approximately 94% of them counted one time only. In total, the top ten clones hold about 8% of the sample.

The time point label of this sample denotes: cycle 1 day 1 (C1D1), immediately before nivolumab initiation. Every trial patient had relapsed after autologous stem cell transplantation, and cohorts A, B and C differed in prior brentuximab vedotin exposure. The trial cohort comprised some 60 patients with relapsed/refractory classical Hodgkin lymphoma whose best overall responses were complete response, partial response or progressive disease. Trial patients were treated with single-agent nivolumab in the multi-cohort phase II CheckMate 205 trial. An independent review committee assessed best overall response using the 2007 International Working Group response criteria. Trial PBMCs were collected immediately before nivolumab initiation (C1D1) and during therapy at cycle 2 day 1 and cycle 4 day 1. Peripheral blood was collected in 8 mL Vacutainer Cell Preparation Tubes, from which PBMCs were isolated by centrifugation and then cryopreserved.

This receptor was taken from a human donor with classical Hodgkin lymphoma. The V gene is TRBV7-2 and the J gene is TRBJ1-5; the D gene is not confidently resolved. Sequenced material: peripheral blood mononuclear cells (PBMCs), taken at baseline. In nucleotide form, the sequence is TGTGCCAGCAGCTTACCTGGTGGCTCCCAGCATTTT. It encodes CASSLPGGSQHF.